What follows describes a single T cell receptor beta chain. Its antigen is unknown. These data come from a study of T cells in Graves' hyperthyroidism and ophthalmopathy. Amplification targeted TCR beta CDR3 regions from RNA transcripts. Using the HTBI primer set, a first-round RT-PCR was run on the TCR CDR3. MiXCR, applied by TCRdb to the multiplex PCR reads, yields one record per CDR3 protein. Of approximately 380,000 distinct CDR3 sequences listed, about a fifth are singletons. This CDR3 is built from 19 residues. V shed 0 bases, J shed 0 bases, and the junction held 6 bases outside the gene matches. In germline, CDR1 is SGHRS, CDR2 YFSETQ. Findings and caveats of the study: In the blood, most expanded thyroid clonotypes above 0.001 appeared as well.

With a duration under 2 months, the hyperthyroidism was newly diagnosed in patients aged 18 to 65. Lactation, pregnancy, other autoimmune disease or uncontrolled infection led to exclusion of patients. The rearrangement joins TRBV5-1 to TRBJ2-6; 10 bases agree with TRBD2. Sequencing was done on a sample of blood. This sequence was found in a woman aged 18-29 years with Graves' hyperthyroidism. Here the CDR3 reads CASSLVSGGPSSGANVLTF. The CDR3 bases are TGCGCCAGCAGCTTGGTTAGCGGGGGGCCCTCCTCTGGGGCCAACGTCCTGACTTTC. The full variable domain, rest sourced from reference TRBV5-1 and TRBJ2-6, is KAGVTQTPRYLIKTRGQQVTLSCSPISGHRSVSWYQQTPGQGLQFLFEYFSETQRNKGNFPGRFSGRQFSNSRSEMNVSTLELGDSALYLCASSLVSGGPSSGANVLTFGAGSRLTVL.